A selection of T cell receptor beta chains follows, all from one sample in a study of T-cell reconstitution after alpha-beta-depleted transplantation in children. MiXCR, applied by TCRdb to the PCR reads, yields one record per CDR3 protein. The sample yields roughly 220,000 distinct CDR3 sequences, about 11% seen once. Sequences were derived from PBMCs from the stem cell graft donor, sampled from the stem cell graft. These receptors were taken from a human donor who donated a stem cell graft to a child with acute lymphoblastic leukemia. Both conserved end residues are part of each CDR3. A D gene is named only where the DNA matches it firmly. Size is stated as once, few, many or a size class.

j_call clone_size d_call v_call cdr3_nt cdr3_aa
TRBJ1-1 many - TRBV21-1 TGTGCCAGCAGCAACAGGTTCCGTAGAAACACTGAAGCTTTCTTT CASSNRFRRNTEAFF
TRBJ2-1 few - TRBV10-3 TGTGCCATCAACGGCCTAAACAATGAGCAGTTCTTC CAINGLNNEQFF
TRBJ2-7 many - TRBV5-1 TGCGCCAGCAGCTTGGCTCTGGGGGCCATCGACGAGCAGTACTTC CASSLALGAIDEQYF
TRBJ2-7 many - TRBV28 TGTGCCAGCAGCCCCCGGCGACTTACCTACGAGCAGTACTTC CASSPRRLTYEQYF
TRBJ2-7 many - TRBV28 TGTGCCAGCACTCTAACAGGGACCTACGAGCAGTACTTC CASTLTGTYEQYF
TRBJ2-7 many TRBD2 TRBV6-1 TGTGCCAGCTTCAAAGGGAGTAGCGGGACTTCACAGTACTTC CASFKGSSGTSQYF
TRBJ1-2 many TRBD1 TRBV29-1 TGCAGCGTTGAGGACAGGGGGCCAAGCGGCTACACCTTC CSVEDRGPSGYTF
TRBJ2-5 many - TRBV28 TGTGCCAGCAGTTTTGAGGAGCGAGAGACCCAGTACTTC CASSFEERETQYF
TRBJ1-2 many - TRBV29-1 TGCAGCGTTAGGGACAAATCCCTCCTCTATGGCTACACCTTC CSVRDKSLLYGYTF
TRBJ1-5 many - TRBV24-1 TGTGCCACCAGTGGCCCGAGGGAGGGTCCCAATCAGCCCCAGCATTTT CATSGPREGPNQPQHF
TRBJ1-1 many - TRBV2 TGTGCCAGCAGGGGCGGGGGGACTGAAGCTTTCTTT CASRGGGTEAFF
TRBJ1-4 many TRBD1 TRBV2 TGTGCCAGCAGTAAGGGGGCGCATGAAAAACTGTTTTTT CASSKGAHEKLFF
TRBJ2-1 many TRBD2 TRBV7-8 TGTGCCAGCAGCGATATGGGACTAGCGCAATACAATGAGCAGTTCTTC CASSDMGLAQYNEQFF
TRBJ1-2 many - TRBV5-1 TGCGCCAGCAGCTTCGAAGGGCCAAACTATGGCTACACCTTC CASSFEGPNYGYTF